The 29 T cell receptor beta chains given below trace back to one sample, sequenced in a study of shared clonotypes between healthy human individuals. Method: immunoSEQ multiplex PCR; TCRdb's copy keeps in-frame clones and lacks some. The profile shows 950,000 to 1,300,000 clones, 75% of them singletons. Input material: memory CD4+ T cells sorted from blood. Subset given: CD45RA-negative fraction. The source of these receptors is a man aged 18 to 29 in good health.

J is TRBJ2-1 and V is TRBV11-2, with 8 bases identical to TRBD1. The CDR3 covers 13 residues. J was trimmed by 6 bases and V by 6 bases; bases with no gene match: 4. Per the germline V gene, CDR1 is SGHAT and CDR2 is FQNNGV. DNA of the CDR3: TGTGCCAGCAGTCCTGACAGGGGCAATGAGCAGTTCTTC. Encoded protein: CASSPDRGNEQFF.

The V call is TRBV5-8, the J call TRBJ1-6; D is perhaps TRBD1 (5 bases). The CDR3 totals 14 residues. The germline V gene encodes CDR1 SGHTS and CDR2 YDEGEE. V was trimmed by 4 bases and J by 10 bases, leaving 15 bases between them. The CDR3 region is CASSGRGEGSPLHF. The CDR3 DNA reads as TGTGCCAGCAGCGGGAGGGGAGAAGGATCACCCCTCCACTTT.

V is TRBV27 and J is TRBJ2-3; a weak D match, TRBD1 (6 bases). The CDR3 runs 15 residues. From germline, CDR1 is MNHEY and CDR2 SMNVEV (reference sequence). The V end was cut by 5 bases, the J end by 3 bases, with 15 bases between. CDR3 residues: CASSPQTGWTDTQYF. In nucleotides, the CDR3 is TGTGCCAGCAGTCCTCAAACAGGGTGGACAGATACGCAGTATTTT.

This clone was seen many times. The gene calls are TRBV7-2 and TRBJ2-2; D is uncertain. CDR3 size: 14 residues. Trimming removed 4 bases at V and 8 bases at J, with 14 bases between. Germline CDR1 is SGHTA and CDR2 is FQGNSA. The CDR3 sequence: CASSSRTGWGELFF. The CDR3 DNA follows: TGTGCCAGCAGCTCCCGGACCGGGTGGGGGGAGCTGTTTTTT.

In regard to this clone: This sample also contains other DNA sequences that code for the same CDR3. The chain links TRBV5-4 to TRBJ2-7, with unresolved D. V was pared by 0 bases and J by 1 base, with 5 bases between. The CDR3 contains 13 residues. The germline V gene encodes CDR1 SGHNT and CDR2 YYREEE (reference sequence). The CDR3 loop is CASSLVGSYEQYF. In nucleotides, the CDR3 is TGTGCCAGCAGCTTGGTGGGATCCTACGAGCAGTACTTC.

The V call is TRBV18, the J call TRBJ2-7; 7 nucleotides line up with TRBD2. The CDR3 loop spans 15 amino acids. Per germline, CDR1 KGHSH and CDR2 LQKENI. J gave up 4 bases and V 0 bases, and 6 bases lay outside the gene matches. CDR3 bases: TGTGCCAGCTCACCACCTGGGGAGGGGCTTTACGAGCAGTACTTC. Encoded protein: CASSPPGEGLYEQYF.

This chain links TRBV29-1 with TRBJ2-1; D is uncertain. V dropped 6 bases and J dropped 4 bases, with 10 bases sitting between them. This CDR3 is built from 12 residues. Germline CDR1 is SQVTM and CDR2 is ANQGSEA. CDR3 bases: TGCAGCGTCGCCGACACTTACAATGAGCAGTTCTTC. Its translation is CSVADTYNEQFF.

V and J are TRBV10-3 and TRBJ2-7; 10 bases agree with TRBD2. Trimming removed 6 bases from V and 2 bases from J; junction bases left unmatched: 4. This CDR3 has 14 amino acids. Germline V lookup: CDR1 ENHRY, CDR2 SYGVKD. The CDR3 sequence is CAIRNGTSAYEQYF. The CDR3 bases are TGTGCCATCAGGAACGGGACTAGCGCCTACGAGCAGTACTTC.

V gene TRBV28 combines with J gene TRBJ2-4, with 9 nucleotides matching TRBD1. Germline CDR1 MDHEN, CDR2 SYDVKM. The CDR3 is 15 residues long. J lost 6 bases, V lost 6 bases, and 9 bases had no gene match. This CDR3 is CASSQTGTGLNIQYF. The CDR3, as DNA: TGTGCCAGCAGCCAAACCGGGACAGGGCTAAACATTCAGTACTTC.

The rearrangement joins TRBV2 to TRBJ2-4; a weak D match, TRBD2 (5 bases). V lost 3 bases, J lost 1 base, and 16 bases lay in between. CDR3 size: 17 residues. Per germline, CDR1 SNHLY and CDR2 FYNNEI. The CDR3 DNA reads TGTGCCAGCAGTGACGTACTAGTTGAACTCGCCAAAAACATTCAGTACTTC. Translating it yields CASSDVLVELAKNIQYF.

The sample holds many counts of this clone. The chain carries TRBV6-1 and TRBJ1-2; a weak D match, TRBD1 (5 bases). The CDR3 totals 16 residues. V was shortened by 4 bases and J by 4 bases, with 19 bases between the two germline ends. Per the germline V gene, CDR1 is MNHNS and CDR2 is SASEGT. As DNA, the CDR3 is TGTGCCAGCAGTGGAGGGGACCCTAATCGACTCTATGGCTACACCTTC. The encoded protein is CASSGGDPNRLYGYTF.

The CDR3, as DNA: TGTGCCAGCAGCCCGGGACAGAGCCAAGCCTACGAGCAGTACTTC. Its protein product is CASSPGQSQAYEQYF. The chain employs TRBV7-9 and TRBJ2-7, with TRBD1 matching 7 bases. Germline V CDR1 and CDR2: SEHNR, FQNEAQ (reference sequence). This CDR3 comprises 15 residues. Trimming took 5 bases from V and 2 from J; bases not matched to a gene: 9.

This chain joins TRBV30 and TRBJ2-1; D uncertain. Trimming left V 0 bases short and J 8 bases short, with 17 bases between. The CDR3 consists of 15 residues. The V gene's germline CDR1 is GTSNPN and CDR2 SVGIG (reference sequence). The CDR3 region is CAWSVLGGRNHEQFF. The CDR3 DNA reads TGTGCCTGGAGTGTACTTGGCGGCCGAAACCATGAGCAGTTCTTC. Filled out from reference TRBV30 and TRBJ2-1, the complete variable domain reads SQTIHQWPATLVQPVGSPLSLECTVEGTSNPNLYWYRQAAGRGLQLLFYSVGIGQISSEVPQNLSASRPQDRQFILSSKKLLLSDSGFYLCAWSVLGGRNHEQFFGPGTRLTVL.

The V and J genes are TRBV2 and TRBJ2-3, with D uncertain. The CDR3 consists of 11 residues. From germline, CDR1 is SNHLY and CDR2 FYNNEI. V lost 7 bases and J lost 12, with 14 bases in between. The CDR3: CASNDGLDQYF. The CDR3 bases are TGTGCCAGCAACGACGGCTTGGATCAGTATTTT.

V gene TRBV6-1 combines with J gene TRBJ2-7; D remains unclear. This CDR3 comprises 12 residues. The germline gives CDR1 MNHNS, CDR2 SASEGT. Trimming took off 6 bases at V and 3 bases at J, with 9 bases between the two ends. DNA for the CDR3: TGTGCCAGCAGCGGTTATATCTACGAGCAGTACTTC. Amino acids: CASSGYIYEQYF.

This clone was seen a handful of times. The chain carries TRBV29-1 and TRBJ1-1; D unresolved. The germline CDR1 and CDR2 sequences are SQVTM and ANQGSEA. This CDR3 comprises 12 residues. Deletions cut 3 bases from V and 1 base from J, with 6 bases between. As DNA, the CDR3 is TGCAGCGTTGATTGGGGGAACACTGAAGCTTTCTTT. It translates to CSVDWGNTEAFF. Supplemented by reference TRBV29-1 and TRBJ1-1, the full variable domain reads SAVISQKPSRDICQRGTSLTIQCQVDSQVTMMFWYRQQPGQSLTLIATANQGSEATYESGFVIDKFPISRPNLTFSTLTVSNMSPEDSSIYLCSVDWGNTEAFFGQGTRLTVV.

This clone was recorded at least ten times. The sample carries other DNA sequences with the same CDR3. V gene TRBV20-1 combines with J gene TRBJ2-5; D is undetermined. In germline, CDR1 is DFQATT, CDR2 SNEGSKA (reference sequence). This CDR3 has 11 amino acids. The V end lost 3 bases, the J end lost 2 bases, and 4 bases lay between the germline ends. The CDR3 DNA sequence: TGCAGTGCTAGTCAGCAAGAGACCCAGTACTTC. Encoded protein: CSASQQETQYF.

This chain joins TRBV5-4 and TRBJ2-3, with 7 bases aligning to TRBD2. CDR3 size: 16 residues. V shed 3 bases and J 1 base; nucleotides not matched to a gene: 8. Per the germline V gene, CDR1 is SGHNT and CDR2 is YYREEE (reference sequence). In DNA form, the CDR3 reads TGTGCCAGCAGCTCGCCGTTAGCGGGCCGCACAGATACGCAGTATTTT. Protein: CASSSPLAGRTDTQYF.

This clone occurred once. The chain couples TRBV14 to TRBJ2-5; 7 nucleotides agree with TRBD1. In germline, CDR1 is SGHDN, CDR2 FVKESK. The CDR3 runs to 17 residues. Losses at the gene ends were 2 bases for V and 4 bases for J; bases not matched to a gene: 13. CDR3 nucleotides: TGTGCCAGCAGCCAACCCTGGACAGGACCCTTACCAGAGACCCAGTACTTC. Its protein product is CASSQPWTGPLPETQYF. Looking up the rest from reference TRBV14 and TRBJ2-5 gives the full variable domain: EAGVTQFPSHSVIEKGQTVTLRCDPISGHDNLYWYRRVMGKEIKFLLHFVKESKQDESGMPNNRFLAERTGGTYSTLKVQPAELEDSGVYFCASSQPWTGPLPETQYFGPGTRLLVL.

The J gene is TRBJ2-1, the V gene TRBV13; D call uncertain. Germline V gives CDR1 PRHDT, CDR2 FYEKMQ (reference sequence). The CDR3 covers 10 residues. V was shortened by 4 bases and J by 8 bases, with 3 bases between the two germline ends. DNA of the CDR3: TGTGCCAGCAGCTGGGATGAGCAGTTCTTC. It translates to CASSWDEQFF.

The chain uses TRBV9 and TRBJ1-6, with TRBD1 identical over 7 bases. The CDR3 length is 13 residues. With 4 bases clipped from V and 8 bases from J, the junction kept 3 bases outside the gene matches. The germline gives CDR1 SGDLS, CDR2 YYNGEE. Here the CDR3 reads CASSQQGHSPLHF. In nucleotides, the CDR3 is TGTGCCAGCAGCCAACAGGGGCATTCACCCCTCCACTTT. Variable domain in full (rest from reference TRBV9 and TRBJ1-6): DSGVTQTPKHLITATGQRVTLRCSPRSGDLSVYWYQQSLDQGLQFLIQYYNGEERAKGNILERFSAQQFPDLHSELNLSSLELGDSALYFCASSQQGHSPLHFGNGTRLTVT.

J is TRBJ1-2 and V is TRBV27; D is possibly TRBD1 (6 bases). The CDR3 runs 14 residues. V lost 4 bases to trimming and J lost 4 bases, with 13 bases between them. CDR1 MNHEY and CDR2 SMNVEV come from the germline V gene (reference sequence). CDR3 DNA: TGTGCCAGCAGTTGGTCCCAGGGGAGCTATGGCTACACCTTC. Residues: CASSWSQGSYGYTF.

This chain joins TRBV7-2 and TRBJ2-7, with TRBD2 matching over 7 bases. The germline gives CDR1 SGHTA, CDR2 FQGNSA. The CDR3 is 15 amino acids. With V trimmed by 1 base and J by 5 bases, 8 bases remained unmatched. CDR3 loop: CASSLDGRGSDEQYF. CDR3 bases: TGTGCCAGCAGCTTAGACGGACGCGGGAGCGACGAGCAGTACTTC.

This chain joins TRBV5-8 and TRBJ1-3; no clear D. Germline V gives CDR1 SGHTS, CDR2 YDEGEE. CDR3 length equals 15 residues. The V gene lost 4 bases and the J gene lost 0 bases, with 11 bases spanning the gap. CDR3 DNA sequence: TGTGCCAGCAGCCCCTGGACGATCTCTGGAAACACCATATATTTT. Encoded protein: CASSPWTISGNTIYF.

The chain carries TRBV2 and TRBJ1-2, with 10 positions matching TRBD1. V was pared by 3 bases and J by 7 bases, with 5 bases of the junction left unmatched. The germline CDR1 and CDR2 sequences are SNHLY and FYNNEI. The CDR3 has 14 amino acids. CDR3 region: CASSDDRGLTGYTF. The CDR3 nucleotides are TGTGCCAGCAGTGACGACAGGGGGCTGACTGGCTACACCTTC.

The chain has TRBV27 and TRBJ2-5, with D uncertain. The ends were cut back, 6 bases at V and 2 bases at J, with 10 bases in the middle. The germline CDR1 and CDR2 sequences are MNHEY and SMNVEV (reference sequence). There are 13 residues in the CDR3. This CDR3 reads CASRPRGQETQYF. In DNA form, the CDR3 reads TGTGCCAGCAGGCCCCGAGGACAAGAGACCCAGTACTTC.

V and J are TRBV27 and TRBJ2-3, with D uncertain. This CDR3 contains 16 residues. Trimming pared 4 bases from V and 2 bases from J, leaving 16 bases between. Germline CDR1 reads MNHEY; CDR2 reads SMNVEV (reference sequence). CDR3 nucleotide sequence: TGTGCCAGCAGTTCCGGGTCCCTTATTTACACAGATACGCAGTATTTT. It translates to CASSSGSLIYTDTQYF.

About this clone itself: A far larger clone is one nucleotide away, so this likely arose from a read error. The chain carries TRBV2 and TRBJ1-1; TRBD1 matches 10 bases. This CDR3 is built from 14 residues. The germline gives CDR1 SNHLY, CDR2 FYNNEI. After removal of 4 bases from V and 3 bases from J, the junction contained 2 bases not matched to a gene. CDR3 sequence (DNA): TGTGCCAGCAGTGGACAGGGGGCGCACACTGAAGCTTTCTTT. It is translated as CASSGQGAHTEAFF.

This chain uses TRBV5-1 with TRBJ2-5, with D hard to call. Germline V gives CDR1 SGHRS, CDR2 YFSETQ. V shed 4 bases and J shed 1 base, with 20 bases lying between them. CDR3 length: 17 residues. Here the CDR3 reads CASSAMFQAGFQETQYF. The DNA for the CDR3 is TGCGCCAGCAGCGCCATGTTCCAGGCTGGGTTCCAAGAGACCCAGTACTTC.